This T cell receptor (beta chain) comes out of a study of neurological immune-mediated disorders (dated by TCRdb to about 2019). General notes on the study: Peripheral blood TCR-beta repertoires from patients with HTLV-I-associated myelopathy (HAM/TSP), patients with multiple sclerosis, and healthy controls were compared in the study using UMI-based sequencing. The approximately 100 TCR-beta libraries included longitudinal samples, technical triplicates and paired sorted CD4+ and CD8+ T-cell subsets alongside PBMC samples. Of the approximately 70 subjects in the cohort, about 14 were HAM/TSP patients, about 34 were multiple sclerosis patients, and about 20 were healthy controls. General study outcomes and caveats: TCR clonal expansion was highest in HAM/TSP patients and lowest in MS patients, with MS patients falling below even healthy controls. No identical CDR3 amino acid sequences were found to be shared among expanded clones across subjects, suggesting that TCR-beta repertoires were private in all groups.

Blood bank volunteers in Maryland, USA served as the healthy controls. For sorted-subset TCR libraries, 1 million sorted CD4+ or CD8+ T cells were used. Peripheral blood underwent Ficoll-Hypaque density gradient centrifugation to isolate PBMCs, which were then cryopreserved in liquid nitrogen. The study also sequenced paired sorted CD4+ and CD8+ subsets from healthy controls, HAM/TSP patients and MS patients. This clonotype was picked up many times. Its specific antigen is unknown. No much larger clone exists at a distance of one base, and base qualities are not known. cDNA was synthesized by template-switch 5'RACE using a primer with a 10-nucleotide random unique molecular identifier that tagged each TCR transcript. Over 190 million TCR-beta sequences, covering 15-18 subjects, were produced in each sequencing run. The RNeasy kit was used to extract total RNA. The KAPA Real-time Library Amplification kit was used to amplify TCR-beta VDJ regions with primers for the TCR constant region and the 5'RACE anchor. A first PCR added sample indexes and Illumina adaptors, and a second PCR then raised library yield. The roughly 650 bp TCR product was size-selected on a 2% E-gel SizeSelection system after Ampure bead purification. Before pooling, library quality was assessed on a Bioanalyzer, concentration was determined with Qubit, and library quantification was performed with the Kapa Library Quantification kit. Libraries were sequenced paired-end 2 x 150 bp on an Illumina HiSeq 2500. To increase sequence diversity, about 25-31% phiX was spiked into each library pool. On the authors' methods: Quality-filtered reads were processed with the UMI-based MiGEC pipeline, and over 85% of raw TCR sequences were removed by the MiGEC pipeline during error correction. VDJ genes were aligned to IMGT germline references, and clonotypes were defined by unique CDR3 amino acid sequence plus V-J genes. Clonal expansion, Shannon diversity and CDR3 relatedness were evaluated with VDJtools (CalcPairwiseDistances, ClusterSamples), while phylogenetic trees were built in CLCbio workbench. Using coefficient-of-variation modelling across technical triplicates, the study counted a clone as expanded if it had at least 8 unique UMIs. Using fastp at Q25 and MiXCR, TCRdb reprocessed the public reads and kept productive beta chains. One record per CDR3 amino acid sequence lists the most common genes and DNA. Clone size and V and J calls follow TCRdb, not the original study. The sample table records tens of thousands of distinct CDR3 sequences; approximately 5% of these occur just once. The top ten constitute roughly 9% of the sample.

CDR1 is given as SNHLY and CDR2 as FYNNEI, both from the germline V gene. Including the terminal cysteine and phenylalanine, the CDR3 comprises 14 residues. The read is trimmed to its CDR3 DNA, 42 bases read in frame from base 1. A distance of 15 bases separates the germline ends of V and J, which lose 6 bases and 6 bases respectively. The specimen sequenced was CD4+ T cells from blood. The source of this sequence is a young man in good health. The V and J genes are TRBV2 and TRBJ1-5, with a tentative D gene TRBD1 over 6 matching bases. The CDR3 region: CASSKGGSGQPQHF. The DNA reads as follows: TGTGCCAGCAGCAAGGGGGGGTCAGGTCAGCCCCAGCATTTT.